This T cell receptor (beta chain) was recovered during a study of cytomegalovirus exposure and HLA in healthy donors. Whole-study results and caveats: In a later analysis, TCR beta V- and J-gene trimming was associated with a missense DCLRE1C variant. According to a later analysis, donors in an Asian-associated ancestry cluster reportedly had fewer N-insertions than the 666-donor mean. Altogether, some 170 TCR beta chains were recorded as cytomegalovirus-associated.

On this clone itself: Its antigen is not known.

13 Jbeta primers and 60 Vbeta primers were used for the PCR. Sequenced by immunoSEQ multiplex PCR; TCRdb stores in-frame clones only, minus some. The sample comprises about 180,000 clones, over 65% of which are singletons, and roughly 3.6% rests with the top ten. CDR3 size: 14 residues. The V end lost 0 bases, the J end lost 14 bases, and 14 bases lay between the germline ends. The germline CDR1 and CDR2 sequences are ENHRY and SYGVKD. The V gene is TRBV10-3, the J gene TRBJ1-6; maybe TRBD1 (5 bases). The receptor was derived from a woman in her sixties or seventies in good health and CMV-seropositive. Specimen: PBMCs. CDR3 loop: CAISESRDSQSLHF. Written as DNA, the CDR3 is TGTGCCATCAGTGAGTCCAGGGACTCCCAATCCCTCCACTTT.